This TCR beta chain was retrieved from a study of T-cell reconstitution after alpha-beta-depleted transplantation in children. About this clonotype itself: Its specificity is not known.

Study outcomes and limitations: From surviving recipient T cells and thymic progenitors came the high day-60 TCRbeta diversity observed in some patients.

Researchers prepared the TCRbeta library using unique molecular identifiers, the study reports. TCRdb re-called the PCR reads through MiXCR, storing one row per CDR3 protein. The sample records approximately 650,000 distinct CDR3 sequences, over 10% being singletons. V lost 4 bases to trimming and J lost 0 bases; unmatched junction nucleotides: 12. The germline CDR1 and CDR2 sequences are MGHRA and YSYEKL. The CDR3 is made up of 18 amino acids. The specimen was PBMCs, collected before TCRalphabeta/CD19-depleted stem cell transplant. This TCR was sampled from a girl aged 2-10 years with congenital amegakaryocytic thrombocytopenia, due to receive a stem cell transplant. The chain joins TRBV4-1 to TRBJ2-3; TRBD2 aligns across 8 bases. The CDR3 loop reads CASSRNVAGGGSTDTQYF. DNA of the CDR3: TGCGCCAGCAGCCGAAACGTCGCGGGGGGAGGGAGCACAGATACGCAGTATTTT.